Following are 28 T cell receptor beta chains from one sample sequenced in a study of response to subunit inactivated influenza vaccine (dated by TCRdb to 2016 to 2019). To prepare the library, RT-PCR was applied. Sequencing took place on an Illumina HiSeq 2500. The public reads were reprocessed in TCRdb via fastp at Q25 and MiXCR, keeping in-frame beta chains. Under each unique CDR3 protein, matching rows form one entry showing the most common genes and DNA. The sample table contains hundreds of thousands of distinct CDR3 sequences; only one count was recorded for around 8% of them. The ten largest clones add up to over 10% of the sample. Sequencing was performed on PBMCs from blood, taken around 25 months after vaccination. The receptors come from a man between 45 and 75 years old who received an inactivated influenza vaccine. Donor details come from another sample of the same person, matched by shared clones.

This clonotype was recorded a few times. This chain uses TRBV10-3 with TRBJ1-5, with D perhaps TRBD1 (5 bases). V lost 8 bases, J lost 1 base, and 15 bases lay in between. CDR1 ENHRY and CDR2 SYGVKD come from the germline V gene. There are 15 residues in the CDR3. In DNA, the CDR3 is TGTGCCATCGTCAAGCAGGGTGTGAGCAATCAGCCCCAGCATTTT. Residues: CAIVKQGVSNQPQHF.

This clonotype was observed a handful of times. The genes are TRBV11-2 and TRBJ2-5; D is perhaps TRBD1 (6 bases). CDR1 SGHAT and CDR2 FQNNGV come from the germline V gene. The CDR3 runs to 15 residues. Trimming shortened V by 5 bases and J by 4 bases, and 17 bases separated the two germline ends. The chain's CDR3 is CASSPPGVGAETQYF. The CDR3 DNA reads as TGTGCCAGCAGCCCCCCAGGGGTCGGGGCAGAGACCCAGTACTTC.

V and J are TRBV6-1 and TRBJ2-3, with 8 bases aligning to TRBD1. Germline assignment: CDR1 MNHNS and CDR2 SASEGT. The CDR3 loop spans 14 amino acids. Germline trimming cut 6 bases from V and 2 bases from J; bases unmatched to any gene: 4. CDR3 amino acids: CASSRDRTTDTQYF. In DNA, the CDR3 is TGTGCCAGCAGCCGGGACAGGACCACAGATACGCAGTATTTT.

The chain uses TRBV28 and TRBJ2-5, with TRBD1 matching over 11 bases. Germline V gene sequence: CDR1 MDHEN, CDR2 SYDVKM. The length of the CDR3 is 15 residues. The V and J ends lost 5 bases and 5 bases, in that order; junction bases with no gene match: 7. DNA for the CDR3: TGTGCCAGCAGTGGAGCGGGACAGGGGGGGGAGACCCAGTACTTC. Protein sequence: CASSGAGQGGETQYF.

The CDR3 DNA sequence: TGTGCCAGCAGTGGTAGCGGGAGGGCCCTAGGTGAGCAGTTCTTC. This codes for CASSGSGRALGEQFF. V gene TRBV2 combines with J gene TRBJ2-1, with TRBD2 matching over 11 bases. CDR1 SNHLY and CDR2 FYNNEI come from the germline V gene. V lost 4 bases and J lost 9; bases outside the gene matches: 8. The CDR3 covers 15 residues.

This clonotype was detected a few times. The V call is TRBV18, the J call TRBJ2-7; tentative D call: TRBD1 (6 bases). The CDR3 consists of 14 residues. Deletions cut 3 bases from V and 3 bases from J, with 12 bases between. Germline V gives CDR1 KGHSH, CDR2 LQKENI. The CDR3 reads CASSPDRISYEQYF. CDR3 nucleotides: TGTGCCAGCTCACCGGACAGAATAAGCTACGAGCAGTACTTC. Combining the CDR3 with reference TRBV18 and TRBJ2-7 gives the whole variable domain NAGVMQNPRHLVRRRGQEARLRCSPMKGHSHVYWYRQLPEEGLKFMVYLQKENIIDESGMPKERFSAEFPKEGPSILRIQQVVRGDSAAYFCASSPDRISYEQYFGPGTRLTVT.

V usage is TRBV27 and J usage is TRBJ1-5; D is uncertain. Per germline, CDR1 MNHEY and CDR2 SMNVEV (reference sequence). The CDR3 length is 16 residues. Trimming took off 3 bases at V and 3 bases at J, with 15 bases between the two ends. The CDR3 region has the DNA TGTGCCAGCAGTTTCACGGCTGGGGTTATCAATCAGCCCCAGCATTTT. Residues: CASSFTAGVINQPQHF.

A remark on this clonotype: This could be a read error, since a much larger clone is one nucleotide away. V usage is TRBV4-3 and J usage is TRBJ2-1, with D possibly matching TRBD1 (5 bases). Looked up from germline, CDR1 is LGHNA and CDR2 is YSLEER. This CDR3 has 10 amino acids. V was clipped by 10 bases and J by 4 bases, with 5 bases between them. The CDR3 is CANRYNEQFF. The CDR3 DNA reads TGCGCCAACAGGTACAATGAGCAGTTCTTC.

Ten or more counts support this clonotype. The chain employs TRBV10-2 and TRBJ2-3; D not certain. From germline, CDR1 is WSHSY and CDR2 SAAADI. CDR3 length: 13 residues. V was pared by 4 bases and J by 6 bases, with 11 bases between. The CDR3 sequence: CASSVGPRDTQYF. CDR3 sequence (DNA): TGCGCCAGCAGTGTAGGCCCGAGGGATACGCAGTATTTT.

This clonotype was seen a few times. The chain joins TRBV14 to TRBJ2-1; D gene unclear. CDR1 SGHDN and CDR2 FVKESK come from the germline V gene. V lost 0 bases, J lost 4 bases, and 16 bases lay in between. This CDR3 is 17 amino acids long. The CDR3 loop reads CASSQDKRALDYNEQFF. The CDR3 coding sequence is TGTGCCAGCAGCCAAGATAAACGGGCCTTAGATTACAATGAGCAGTTCTTC.

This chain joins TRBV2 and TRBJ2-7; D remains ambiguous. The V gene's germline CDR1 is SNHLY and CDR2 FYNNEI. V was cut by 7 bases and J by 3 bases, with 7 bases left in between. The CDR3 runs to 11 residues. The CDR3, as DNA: TGTGCCAGCAATATTAACTACGAGCAGTACTTC. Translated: CASNINYEQYF.

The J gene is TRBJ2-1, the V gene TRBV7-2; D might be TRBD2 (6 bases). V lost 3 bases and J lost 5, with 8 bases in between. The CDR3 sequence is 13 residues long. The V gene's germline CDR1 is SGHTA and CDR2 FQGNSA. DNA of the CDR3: TGTGCCAGCAGCTTTGGAGGGGACAATGAGCAGTTCTTC. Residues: CASSFGGDNEQFF. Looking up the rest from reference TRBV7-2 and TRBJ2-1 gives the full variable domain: GAGVSQSPSNKVTEKGKDVELRCDPISGHTALYWYRQSLGQGLEFLIYFQGNSAPDKSGLPSDRFSAERTGGSVSTLTIQRTQQEDSAVYLCASSFGGDNEQFFGPGTRLTVL.

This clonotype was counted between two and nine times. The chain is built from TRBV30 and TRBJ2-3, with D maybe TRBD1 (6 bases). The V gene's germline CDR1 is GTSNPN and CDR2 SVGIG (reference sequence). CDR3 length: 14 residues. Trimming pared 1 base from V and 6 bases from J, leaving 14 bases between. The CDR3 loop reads CAWSAGAGSDTQYF. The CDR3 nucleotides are TGTGCCTGGAGTGCAGGGGCTGGTAGTGATACGCAGTATTTT.

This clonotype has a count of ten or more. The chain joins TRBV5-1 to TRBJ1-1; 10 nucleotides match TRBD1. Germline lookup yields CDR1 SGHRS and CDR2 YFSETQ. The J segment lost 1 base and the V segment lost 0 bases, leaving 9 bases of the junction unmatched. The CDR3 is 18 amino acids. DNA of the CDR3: TGCGCCAGCAGCTTGGATTGGGACAGGGGCGCTTGGAACACTGAAGCTTTCTTT. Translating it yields CASSLDWDRGAWNTEAFF.

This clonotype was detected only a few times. The CDR3 coding sequence is TGCAGTGCTAGAGACAGGGGGCTTTCTAGCACAGATACGCAGTATTTT. Its protein is CSARDRGLSSTDTQYF. This sequence joins TRBV20-1 and TRBJ2-3; 8 bases are shared with TRBD1. CDR1 DFQATT and CDR2 SNEGSKA come from the germline V gene (reference sequence). The CDR3 extends over 16 amino acids. The junction had 5 bases not matched to a gene; V was cut back by 0 bases and J by 0 bases.

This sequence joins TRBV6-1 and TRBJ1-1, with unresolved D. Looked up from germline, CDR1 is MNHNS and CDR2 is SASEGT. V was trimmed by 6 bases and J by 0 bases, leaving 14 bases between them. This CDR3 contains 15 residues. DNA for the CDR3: TGTGCCAGCAGGACAAACCCTTACCTGAACACTGAAGCTTTCTTT. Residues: CASRTNPYLNTEAFF.

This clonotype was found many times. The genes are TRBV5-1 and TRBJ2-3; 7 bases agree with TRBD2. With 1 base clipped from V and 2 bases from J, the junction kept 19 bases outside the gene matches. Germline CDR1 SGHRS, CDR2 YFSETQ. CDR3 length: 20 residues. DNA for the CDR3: TGCGCCAGCAGCTTGTCCGCGAGGAGGGCCCGGGGGGTCAACACAGATACGCAGTATTTT. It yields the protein CASSLSARRARGVNTDTQYF.

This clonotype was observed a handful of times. In DNA form, the CDR3 reads TGTGCCACCAGCACCCTATGGGTTGGACAGGGGATCGGCTCCTACGAGCAGTACTTC. This encodes CATSTLWVGQGIGSYEQYF. V and J are TRBV15 and TRBJ2-7; 9 nucleotides agree with TRBD1. Germline V gene data show CDR1 as LNHNV and CDR2 as YYDKDF (reference sequence). The CDR3 covers 19 residues. With V trimmed by 4 bases and J by 0 bases, 16 bases remained unmatched.

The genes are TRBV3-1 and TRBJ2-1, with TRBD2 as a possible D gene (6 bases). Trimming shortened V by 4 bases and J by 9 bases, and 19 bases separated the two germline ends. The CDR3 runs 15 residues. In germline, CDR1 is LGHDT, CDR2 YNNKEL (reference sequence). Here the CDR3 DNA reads TGTGCCAGCAGCCCCGGAGGGTTTCAAGGTAGTGAGCAGTTCTTC. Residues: CASSPGGFQGSEQFF.

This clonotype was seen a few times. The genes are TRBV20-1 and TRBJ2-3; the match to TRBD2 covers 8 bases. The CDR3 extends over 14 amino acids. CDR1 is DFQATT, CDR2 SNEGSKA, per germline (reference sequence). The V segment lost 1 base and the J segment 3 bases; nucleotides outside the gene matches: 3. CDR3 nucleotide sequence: TGCAGTGCTAGAGGACCGGGGGGGACAGATACGCAGTATTTT. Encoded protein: CSARGPGGTDTQYF.

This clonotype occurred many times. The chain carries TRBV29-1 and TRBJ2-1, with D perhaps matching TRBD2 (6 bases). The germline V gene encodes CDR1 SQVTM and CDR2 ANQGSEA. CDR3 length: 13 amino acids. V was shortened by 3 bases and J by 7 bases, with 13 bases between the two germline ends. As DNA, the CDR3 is TGCAGCGTTGACAGCGGAGGAGGGAATGAGCAGTTCTTC. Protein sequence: CSVDSGGGNEQFF.

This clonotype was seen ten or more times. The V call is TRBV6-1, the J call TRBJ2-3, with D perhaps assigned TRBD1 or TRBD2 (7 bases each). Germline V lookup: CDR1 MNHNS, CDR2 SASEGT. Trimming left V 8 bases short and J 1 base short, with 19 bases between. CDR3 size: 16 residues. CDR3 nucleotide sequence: TGTGCCAGCCTCCCAGGGGGGGTTCGCCGCACAGATACGCAGTATTTT. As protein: CASLPGGVRRTDTQYF.

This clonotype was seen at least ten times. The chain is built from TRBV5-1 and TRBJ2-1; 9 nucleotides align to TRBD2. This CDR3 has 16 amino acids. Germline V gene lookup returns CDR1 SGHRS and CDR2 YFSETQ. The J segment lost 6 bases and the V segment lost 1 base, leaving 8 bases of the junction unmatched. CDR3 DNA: TGCGCCAGCAGCTTGAGGTCTAGCGGGATGGGCAATGAGCAGTTCTTC. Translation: CASSLRSSGMGNEQFF.

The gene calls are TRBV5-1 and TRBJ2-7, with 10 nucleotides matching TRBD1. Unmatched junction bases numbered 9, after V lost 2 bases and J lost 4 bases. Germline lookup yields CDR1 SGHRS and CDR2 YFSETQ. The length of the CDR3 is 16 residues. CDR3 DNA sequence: TGCGCCAGCAGCTTAGCCCCGGGACAGGGGATGTACGAGCAGTACTTC. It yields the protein CASSLAPGQGMYEQYF.

The CDR3 spells CASSRTGDEQYF. The CDR3 nucleotides are TGTGCCAGCAGCCGAACAGGGGACGAGCAGTACTTC. The chain has TRBV6-2 or TRBV6-3 and TRBJ2-7; 7 nucleotides align to TRBD1. With 6 bases clipped from V and 5 bases from J, the junction kept 4 bases outside the gene matches. CDR3 length: 12 amino acids. Germline CDR1 MNHEY, CDR2 SVGEGT.

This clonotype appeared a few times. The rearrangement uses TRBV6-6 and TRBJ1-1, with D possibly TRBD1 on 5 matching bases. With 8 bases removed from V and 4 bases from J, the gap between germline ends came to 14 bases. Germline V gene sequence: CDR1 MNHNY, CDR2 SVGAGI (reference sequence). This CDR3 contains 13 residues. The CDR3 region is CASRTLGVTEAFF. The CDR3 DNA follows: TGTGCCAGCCGAACATTGGGGGTCACTGAAGCTTTCTTT.

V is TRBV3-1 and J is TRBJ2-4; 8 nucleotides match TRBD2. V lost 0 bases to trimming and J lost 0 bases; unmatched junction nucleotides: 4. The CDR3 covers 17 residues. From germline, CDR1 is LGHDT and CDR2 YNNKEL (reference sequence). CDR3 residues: CASSQDTAGGAKNIQYF. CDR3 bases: TGTGCCAGCAGCCAAGATACGGCGGGGGGAGCCAAAAACATTCAGTACTTC.

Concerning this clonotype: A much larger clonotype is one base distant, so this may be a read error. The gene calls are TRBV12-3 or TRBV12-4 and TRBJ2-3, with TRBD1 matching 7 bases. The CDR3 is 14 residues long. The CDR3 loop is CVSSEGGLTDTQYF. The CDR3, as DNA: TGTGTCAGCAGTGAAGGGGGCTTGACAGATACGCAGTATTTT.